This T cell receptor beta chain was obtained from a study of T cell clones after liver transplantation. The repertoire was sequenced with immunoSEQ multiplex PCR; TCRdb's copy has only in-frame clones and lacks some. This table holds 49,000 or so clones, roughly 70% found once. After removal of 5 bases from V and 2 bases from J, the junction contained 3 bases not matched to a gene. In germline, CDR1 is SGHAT, CDR2 FQNNGV. This CDR3 is 15 amino acids long. Sequenced here: CD4+ T cells from blood, sampled around 54 months after liver transplant. V is TRBV11-2 and J is TRBJ2-7; 13 bases map to TRBD2. This sequence originates from a human patient who received a liver transplant. Some T cells may be the graft donor's. The CDR3: CASSRLAGGTYEQYF. In DNA, the CDR3 is TGTGCCAGCAGCCGACTAGCGGGGGGAACCTACGAGCAGTACTTC.